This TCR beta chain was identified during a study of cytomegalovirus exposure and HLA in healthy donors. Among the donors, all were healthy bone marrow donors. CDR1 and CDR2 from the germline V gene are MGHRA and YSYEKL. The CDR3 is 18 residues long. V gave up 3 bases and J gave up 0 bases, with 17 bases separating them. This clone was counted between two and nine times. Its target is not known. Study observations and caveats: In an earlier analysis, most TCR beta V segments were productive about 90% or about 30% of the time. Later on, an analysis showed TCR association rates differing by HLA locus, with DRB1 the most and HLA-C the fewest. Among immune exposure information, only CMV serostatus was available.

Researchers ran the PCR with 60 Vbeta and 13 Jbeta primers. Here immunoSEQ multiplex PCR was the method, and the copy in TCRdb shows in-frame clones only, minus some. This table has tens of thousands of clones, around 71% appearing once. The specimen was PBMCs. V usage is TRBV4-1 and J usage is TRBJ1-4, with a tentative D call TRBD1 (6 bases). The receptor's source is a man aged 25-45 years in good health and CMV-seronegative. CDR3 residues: CASSHQAPYRATNEKLFF. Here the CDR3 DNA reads TGCGCCAGCAGCCACCAAGCCCCTTACAGGGCAACTAATGAAAAACTGTTTTTT.